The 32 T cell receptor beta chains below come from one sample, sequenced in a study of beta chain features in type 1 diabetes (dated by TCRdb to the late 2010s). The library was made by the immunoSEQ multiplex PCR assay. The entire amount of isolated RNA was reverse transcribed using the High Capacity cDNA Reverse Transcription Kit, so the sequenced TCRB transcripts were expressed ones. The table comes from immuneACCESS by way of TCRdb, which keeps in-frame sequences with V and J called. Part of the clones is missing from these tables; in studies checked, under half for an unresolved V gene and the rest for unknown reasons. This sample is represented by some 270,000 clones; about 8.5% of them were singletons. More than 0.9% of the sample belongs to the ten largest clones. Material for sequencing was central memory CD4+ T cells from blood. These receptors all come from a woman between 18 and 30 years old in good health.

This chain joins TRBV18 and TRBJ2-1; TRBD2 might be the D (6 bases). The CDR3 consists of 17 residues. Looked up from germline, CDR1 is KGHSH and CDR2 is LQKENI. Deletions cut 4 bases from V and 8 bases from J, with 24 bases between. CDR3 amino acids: CASSQQEGRTSGDEQFF. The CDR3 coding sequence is TGTGCCAGCTCACAACAGGAGGGCCGAACCTCGGGGGATGAGCAGTTCTTC.

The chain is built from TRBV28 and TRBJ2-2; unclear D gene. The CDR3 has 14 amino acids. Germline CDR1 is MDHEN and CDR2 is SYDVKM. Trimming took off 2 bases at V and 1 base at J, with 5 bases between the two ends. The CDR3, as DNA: TGTGCCAGCAGTTTACCAGTGAACACCGGGGAGCTGTTTTTT. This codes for CASSLPVNTGELFF.

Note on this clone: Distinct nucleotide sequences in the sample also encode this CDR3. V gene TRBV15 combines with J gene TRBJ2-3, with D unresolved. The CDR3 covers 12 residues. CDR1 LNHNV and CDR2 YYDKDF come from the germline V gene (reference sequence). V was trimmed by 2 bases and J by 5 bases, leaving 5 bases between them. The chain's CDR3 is CATSRQRDTQYF. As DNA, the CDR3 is TGTGCCACCAGCAGACAGCGAGATACGCAGTATTTT.

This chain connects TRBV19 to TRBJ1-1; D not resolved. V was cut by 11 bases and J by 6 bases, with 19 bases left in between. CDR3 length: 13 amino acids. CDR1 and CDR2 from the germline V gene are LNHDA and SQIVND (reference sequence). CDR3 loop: CACRRQHLSEAFF. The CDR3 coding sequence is TGTGCCTGTCGGCGGCAACATTTATCTGAAGCTTTCTTT.

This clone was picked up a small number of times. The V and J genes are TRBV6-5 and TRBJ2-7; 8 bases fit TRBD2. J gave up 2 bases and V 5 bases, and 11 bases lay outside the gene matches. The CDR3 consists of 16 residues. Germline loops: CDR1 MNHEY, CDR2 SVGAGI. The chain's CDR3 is CASSNYVAGGTYEQYF. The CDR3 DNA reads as TGTGCCAGCAGTAACTACGTTGCGGGGGGCACCTACGAGCAGTACTTC.

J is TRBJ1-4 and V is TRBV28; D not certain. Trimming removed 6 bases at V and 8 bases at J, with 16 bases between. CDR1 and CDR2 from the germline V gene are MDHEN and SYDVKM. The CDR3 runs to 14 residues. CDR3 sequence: CASRNLIEREKLFF. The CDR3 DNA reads TGTGCCAGCAGGAACCTCATCGAAAGGGAAAAACTGTTTTTT.

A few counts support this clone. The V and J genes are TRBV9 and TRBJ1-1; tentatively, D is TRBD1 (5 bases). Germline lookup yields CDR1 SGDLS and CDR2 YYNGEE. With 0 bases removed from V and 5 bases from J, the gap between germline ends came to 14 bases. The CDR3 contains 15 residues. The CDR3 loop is CASSVEGERMTEAFF. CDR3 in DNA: TGTGCCAGCAGCGTAGAAGGGGAGCGGATGACTGAAGCTTTCTTT. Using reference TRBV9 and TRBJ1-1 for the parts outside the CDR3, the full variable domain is DSGVTQTPKHLITATGQRVTLRCSPRSGDLSVYWYQQSLDQGLQFLIQYYNGEERAKGNILERFSAQQFPDLHSELNLSSLELGDSALYFCASSVEGERMTEAFFGQGTRLTVV.

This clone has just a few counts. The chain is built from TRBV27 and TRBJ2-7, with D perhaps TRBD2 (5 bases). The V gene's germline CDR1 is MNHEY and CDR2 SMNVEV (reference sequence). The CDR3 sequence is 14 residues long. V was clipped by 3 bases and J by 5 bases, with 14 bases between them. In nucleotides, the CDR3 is TGTGCCAGCAGTTTCGCCGGGGTGAGGGACGAGCAGTACTTC. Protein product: CASSFAGVRDEQYF.

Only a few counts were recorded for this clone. The CDR3 region is CASSLGRRDEKLFF. CDR3 DNA: TGTGCCAGCAGCTTGGGGCGACGGGATGAAAAACTGTTTTTT. The genes are TRBV5-6 and TRBJ1-4; no clear D gene. V lost 0 bases, J lost 6 bases, and 9 bases lay in between. This CDR3 spans 14 amino acids. Germline V CDR1 and CDR2: SGHDT, YYEEEE.

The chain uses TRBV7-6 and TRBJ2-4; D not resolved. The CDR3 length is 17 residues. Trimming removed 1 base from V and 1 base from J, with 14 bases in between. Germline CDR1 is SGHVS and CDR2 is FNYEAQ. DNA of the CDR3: TGTGCCAGCAGCTTAGTAGCCCCTGCGGACGCCAAAAACATTCAGTACTTC. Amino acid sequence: CASSLVAPADAKNIQYF.

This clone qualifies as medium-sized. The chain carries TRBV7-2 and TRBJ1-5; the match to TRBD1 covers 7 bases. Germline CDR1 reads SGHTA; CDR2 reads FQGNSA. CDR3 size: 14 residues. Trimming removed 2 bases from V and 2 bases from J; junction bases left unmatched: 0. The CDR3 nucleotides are TGTGCCAGCAGCTTAACAGGGGGCAATCAGCCCCAGCATTTT. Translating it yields CASSLTGGNQPQHF.

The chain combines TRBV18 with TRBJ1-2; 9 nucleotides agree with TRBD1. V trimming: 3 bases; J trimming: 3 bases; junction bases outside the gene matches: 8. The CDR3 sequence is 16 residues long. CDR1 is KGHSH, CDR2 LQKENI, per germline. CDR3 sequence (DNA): TGTGCCAGCTCACCGGGACAGGGCTGGGATGACTATGGCTACACCTTC. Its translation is CASSPGQGWDDYGYTF.

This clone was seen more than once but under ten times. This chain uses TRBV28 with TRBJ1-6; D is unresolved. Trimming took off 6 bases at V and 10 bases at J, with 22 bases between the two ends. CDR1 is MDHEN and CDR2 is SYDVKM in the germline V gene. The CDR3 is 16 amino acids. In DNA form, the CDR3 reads TGTGCCAGCAGAACCCCACCTCCGGGTCGGGAATCACCCCTCCACTTT. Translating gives CASRTPPPGRESPLHF.

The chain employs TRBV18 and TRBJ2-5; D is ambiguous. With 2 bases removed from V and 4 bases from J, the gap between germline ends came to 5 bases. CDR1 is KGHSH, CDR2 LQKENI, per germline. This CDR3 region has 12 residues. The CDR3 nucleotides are TGTGCCAGCTCACCATCAGCAGAGACCCAGTACTTC. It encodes CASSPSAETQYF.

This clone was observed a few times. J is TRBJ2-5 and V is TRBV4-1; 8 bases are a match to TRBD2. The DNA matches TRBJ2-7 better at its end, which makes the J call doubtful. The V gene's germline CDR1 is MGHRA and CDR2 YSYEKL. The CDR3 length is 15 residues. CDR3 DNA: TGCGCCAGCAGCCAAGACCGGACTAGCACCTACGAGCAGTACTTC. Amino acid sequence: CASSQDRTSTYEQYF.

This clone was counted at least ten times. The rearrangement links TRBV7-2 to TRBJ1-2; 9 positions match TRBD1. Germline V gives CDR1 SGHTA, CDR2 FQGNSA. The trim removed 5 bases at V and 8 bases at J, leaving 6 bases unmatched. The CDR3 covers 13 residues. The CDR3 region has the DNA TGTGCCAGCAGCGTTGGACAGGGGTGGGGCTACACCTTC. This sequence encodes CASSVGQGWGYTF. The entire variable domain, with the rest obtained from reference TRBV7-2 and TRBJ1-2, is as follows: GAGVSQSPSNKVTEKGKDVELRCDPISGHTALYWYRQSLGQGLEFLIYFQGNSAPDKSGLPSDRFSAERTGGSVSTLTIQRTQQEDSAVYLCASSVGQGWGYTFGSGTRLTVV.

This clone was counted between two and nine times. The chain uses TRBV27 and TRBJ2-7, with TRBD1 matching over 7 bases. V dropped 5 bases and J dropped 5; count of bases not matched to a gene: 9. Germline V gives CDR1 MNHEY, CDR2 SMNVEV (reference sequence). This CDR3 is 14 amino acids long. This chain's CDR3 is CASSPRGPGNEQYF. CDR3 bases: TGTGCCAGCAGTCCGAGGGGGCCAGGGAACGAGCAGTACTTC.

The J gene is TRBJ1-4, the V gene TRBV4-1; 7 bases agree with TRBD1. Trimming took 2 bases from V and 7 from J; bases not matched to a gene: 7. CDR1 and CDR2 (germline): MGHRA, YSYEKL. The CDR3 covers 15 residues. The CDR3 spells CASSQYRGQSEKLFF. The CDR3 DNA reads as TGCGCCAGCAGCCAATACAGGGGTCAGAGTGAAAAACTGTTTTTT.

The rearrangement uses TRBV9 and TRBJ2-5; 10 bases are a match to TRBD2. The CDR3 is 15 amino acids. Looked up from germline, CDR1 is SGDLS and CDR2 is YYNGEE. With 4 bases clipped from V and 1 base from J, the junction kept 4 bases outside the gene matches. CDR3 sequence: CASSQGLAVQETQYF. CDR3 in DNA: TGTGCCAGCAGCCAAGGACTAGCGGTCCAAGAGACCCAGTACTTC.

The CDR3 DNA follows: TGTGCCAGCAGCGTAGGGGCCTTCAGGGAGAATGGCTACACCTTC. Translating gives CASSVGAFRENGYTF. The gene calls are TRBV9 and TRBJ1-2; D might be TRBD1 (5 bases). CDR3 length equals 15 residues. Trimming pared 0 bases from V and 6 bases from J, leaving 15 bases between. Germline V gives CDR1 SGDLS, CDR2 YYNGEE.

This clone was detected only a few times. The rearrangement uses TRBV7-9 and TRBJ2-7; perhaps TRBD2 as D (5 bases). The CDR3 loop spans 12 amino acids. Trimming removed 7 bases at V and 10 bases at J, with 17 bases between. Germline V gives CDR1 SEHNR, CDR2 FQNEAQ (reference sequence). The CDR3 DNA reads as TGTGCCAGCACCCCGAGGGAACGGGAACAGTACTTC. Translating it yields CASTPREREQYF.

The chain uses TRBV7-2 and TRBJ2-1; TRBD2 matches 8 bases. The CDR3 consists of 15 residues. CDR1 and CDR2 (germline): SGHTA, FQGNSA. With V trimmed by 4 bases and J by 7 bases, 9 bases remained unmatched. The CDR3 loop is CASSYSGGAANEQFF. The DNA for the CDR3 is TGTGCCAGCAGCTACTCGGGAGGGGCTGCTAATGAGCAGTTCTTC.

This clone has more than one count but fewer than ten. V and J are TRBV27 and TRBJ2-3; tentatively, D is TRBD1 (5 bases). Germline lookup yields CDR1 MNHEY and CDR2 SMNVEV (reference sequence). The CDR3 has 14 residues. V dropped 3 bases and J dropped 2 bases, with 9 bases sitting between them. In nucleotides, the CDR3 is TGTGCCAGCAGTTTCCGGACATTCACAGATACGCAGTATTTT. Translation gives CASSFRTFTDTQYF.

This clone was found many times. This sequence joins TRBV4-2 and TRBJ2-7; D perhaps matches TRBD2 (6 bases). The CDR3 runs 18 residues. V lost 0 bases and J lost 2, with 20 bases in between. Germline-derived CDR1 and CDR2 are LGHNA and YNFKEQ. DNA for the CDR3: TGTGCCAGCAGCCAAGACTTGGCGCGGGGCGTCAAGGCCTACGAGCAGTACTTC. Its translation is CASSQDLARGVKAYEQYF.

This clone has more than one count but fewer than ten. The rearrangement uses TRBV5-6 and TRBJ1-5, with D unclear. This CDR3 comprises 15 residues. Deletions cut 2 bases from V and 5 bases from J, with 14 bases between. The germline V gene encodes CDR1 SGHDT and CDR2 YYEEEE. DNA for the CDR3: TGTGCCAGCAGCTTCGGGGTCCAGCCCGATCAGCCCCAGCATTTT. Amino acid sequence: CASSFGVQPDQPQHF.

In DNA form, the CDR3 reads TGTGCCAGCAGCTTCGCAGGGCGGAACTATGGCTACACCTTC. It encodes CASSFAGRNYGYTF. The gene calls are TRBV7-9 and TRBJ1-2; possibly TRBD1 for D (5 bases). The CDR3 extends over 14 amino acids. The germline gives CDR1 SEHNR, CDR2 FQNEAQ (reference sequence). Trimming shortened V by 3 bases and J by 2 bases, and 10 bases separated the two germline ends.

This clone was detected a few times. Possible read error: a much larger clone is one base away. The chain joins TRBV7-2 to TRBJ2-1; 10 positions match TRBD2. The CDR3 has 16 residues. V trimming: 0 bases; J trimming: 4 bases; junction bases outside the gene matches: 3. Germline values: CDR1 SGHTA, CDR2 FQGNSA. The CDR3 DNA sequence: TGTGCCAGCAGCTTAGCACTAGCGGGAACTTACAATGAGCAGTTCTTC. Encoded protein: CASSLALAGTYNEQFF. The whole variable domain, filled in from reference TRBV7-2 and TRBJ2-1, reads GAGVSQSPSNKVTEKGKDVELRCDPISGHTALYWYRQSLGQGLEFLIYFQGNSAPDKSGLPSDRFSAERTGGSVSTLTIQRTQQEDSAVYLCASSLALAGTYNEQFFGPGTRLTVL.

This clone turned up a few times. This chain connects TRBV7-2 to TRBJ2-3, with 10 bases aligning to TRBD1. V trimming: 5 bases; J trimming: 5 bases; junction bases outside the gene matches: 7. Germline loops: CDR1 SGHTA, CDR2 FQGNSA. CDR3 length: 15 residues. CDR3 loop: CASSRAGQGRDTQYF. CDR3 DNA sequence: TGTGCCAGCAGCCGTGCGGGACAGGGGCGAGATACGCAGTATTTT. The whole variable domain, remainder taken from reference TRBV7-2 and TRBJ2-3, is GAGVSQSPSNKVTEKGKDVELRCDPISGHTALYWYRQSLGQGLEFLIYFQGNSAPDKSGLPSDRFSAERTGGSVSTLTIQRTQQEDSAVYLCASSRAGQGRDTQYFGPGTRLTVL.

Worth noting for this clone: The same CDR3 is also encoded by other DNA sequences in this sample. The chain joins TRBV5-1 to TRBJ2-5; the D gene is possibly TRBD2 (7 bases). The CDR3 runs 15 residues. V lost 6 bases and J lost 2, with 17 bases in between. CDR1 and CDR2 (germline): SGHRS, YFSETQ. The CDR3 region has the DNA TGCGCCAGCACCCCCGGCGGGGGCGGGCAAGAGACCCAGTACTTC. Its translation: CASTPGGGGQETQYF.

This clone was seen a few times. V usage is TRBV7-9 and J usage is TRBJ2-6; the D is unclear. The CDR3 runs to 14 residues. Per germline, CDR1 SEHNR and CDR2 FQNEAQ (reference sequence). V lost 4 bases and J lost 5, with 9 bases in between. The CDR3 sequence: CASSYEQRANVLTF. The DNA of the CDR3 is TGTGCCAGCAGCTACGAGCAAAGGGCCAACGTCCTGACTTTC.

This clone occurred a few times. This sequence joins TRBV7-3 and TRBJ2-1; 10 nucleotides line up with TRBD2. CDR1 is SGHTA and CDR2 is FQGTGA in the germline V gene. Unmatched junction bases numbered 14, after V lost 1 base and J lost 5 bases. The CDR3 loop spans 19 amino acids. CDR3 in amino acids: CASSLMGVASGSLHNEQFF. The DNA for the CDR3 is TGTGCCAGCAGCTTAATGGGGGTAGCTAGCGGGAGTCTGCACAATGAGCAGTTCTTC. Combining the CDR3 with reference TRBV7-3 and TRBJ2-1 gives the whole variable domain GAGVSQTPSNKVTEKGKYVELRCDPISGHTALYWYRQSLGQGPEFLIYFQGTGAADDSGLPNDRFFAVRPEGSVSTLKIQRTERGDSAVYLCASSLMGVASGSLHNEQFFGPGTRLTVL.

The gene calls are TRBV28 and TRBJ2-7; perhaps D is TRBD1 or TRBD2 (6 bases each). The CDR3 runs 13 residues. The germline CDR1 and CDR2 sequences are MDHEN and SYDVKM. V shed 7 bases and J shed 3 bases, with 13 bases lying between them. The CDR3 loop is CASTSGAFYEQYV. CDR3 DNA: TGTGCCAGCACCTCGGGGGCGTTCTACGAGCAGTACGTC.